The T cell receptor beta chain described here comes from a study of multiple sclerosis patients with progressive multifocal leukoencephalopathy (dated by TCRdb to between 2017 and 2020). Broadly, across the study: A few MS patients treated with natalizumab who did not develop PML were sampled longitudinally as controls. Peripheral T and B cells were examined in MS patients who went on to develop PML (4 under natalizumab, 1 after alemtuzumab) as well as in treated patients who did not. Longitudinal follow-up was performed in two natalizumab-treated patients who later developed PML, from before therapy through 6 and 12 months to PML onset. The goal was to find JC virus-specific or public T-cell expansions that arose at the time of PML onset.

Points on this clone: Its antigen is currently not known. No per-base quality is available; no much larger clone lies one base away.

Using the immunoSEQ two-step multiplex PCR at survey-level depth, TRB CDR3 regions were amplified from genomic DNA. To estimate template counts and remove amplification bias, each PCR was spiked with synthetic inline TR CDR3 controls covering all V-J pairings. Reads went through processing to reduce amplification and sequencing bias, and quantification was done against synthetic TR CDR3 analogs. Turning to the authors' computational methods: Raw data were processed in ImmunoSEQ Analyzer, removing out-of-frame sequences and CDR3s with stop codons, and genes were named by IMGT nomenclature. Repertoire diversity was summarized as normalized Shannon entropy, defined as 1 minus Pielou's evenness. TRB sequences were treated as identical only when sharing V gene, J gene and CDR3. Public PML clonotypes were defined as CDR3s shared by two or more PML-onset samples but absent from earlier samples, from controls, and from public databases. Positional CDR3 amino acid composition was analyzed in Skylign with the observed count method. TCRdb obtained this table from immuneACCESS and retained in-frame rearrangements with V and J assigned. These tables miss some clones; where compared with another copy, unresolved V genes account for less than half of the shortfall, and the remainder is unexplained. The DNA was the basis for D and trimming; V, J and clone size are from that table. A total of approximately 26,000 clones appear in this sample, around nine tenths of them only once. The ten largest clones represent about 1.1% of the sample.

What the work shows at the level of the full study, not this receptor alone: No common TRBV or TRBJ gene usage or preferential TRBV-TRBJ pairings were detected when PML developed. Because of the small, descriptive cohort, whether findings reflect JC virus infection or general immunocompromise remained unclear. In most PML patients, lower normalized Shannon entropy suggested less diverse TRB repertoires, while the natalizumab-treated controls had values close to 1. Only peripheral blood was analyzed, although cerebrospinal fluid or brain lymphocytes might be more informative for natalizumab-associated PML. TRB clones above 0.5% frequency appeared only in PML patients, but expanded clones at PML onset were already present before and during natalizumab therapy.

The germline V gene (reference sequence) supplies CDR1 SSHAT and CDR2 FNYEAQ. From V the trimming removes 1 base and from J it removes 3 bases, while the gene matches leave 3 bases of the junction unaccounted for. Taken from cysteine to phenylalanine, the CDR3 has 15 residues. Only the CDR3 DNA is retained, 45 bases long and in frame from the first base. This specimen's time point label, per the study, means: before natalizumab initiation. Every listed patient had received interferon beta before, and every PML patient was female. T0 blood samples were collected before the first natalizumab infusion. Ficoll-Hypaque density gradient centrifugation was used to isolate peripheral blood mononuclear cells.

Sequencing was performed on PBMCs. The chain links TRBV7-7 with TRBJ1-5; 7 junctional bases match TRBD1. The clonotype originates from a human donor with multiple sclerosis. The DNA sequence follows: TGTGCCAGCAGCTTAGGGACAGGACCCAATCAGCCCCAGCATTTT. It is translated as CASSLGTGPNQPQHF.